A selection of T cell receptor beta chains follows, all from one sample in a study of blood T cells in healthy people across ages. Using its own MiXCR run on the 5' RACE reads, TCRdb lists one record per CDR3 protein. The table has 550,000 to 600,000 distinct CDR3 sequences, roughly 48% seen once. Sequencing used blood. Receptors were obtained from an elderly man in good health. Both conserved end residues are trimmed from each CDR3. Size values are once, few and many counts, or a class for expanded clones, and some rows have none.

clone_size: .; v_call: TRBV20-1; cdr3_aa: SANGPGFSYNEQF
clone_size: .; v_call: TRBV19; cdr3_aa: ASRVLDRGRDEQF
clone_size: once; v_call: TRBV3-1; cdr3_aa: ASSQGVLAKNIQY
clone_size: .; v_call: TRBV15; cdr3_aa: ATSRGLAADTDTQY
clone_size: .; v_call: TRBV7-2; cdr3_aa: ASSLEGQGGNSPLH
clone_size: .; v_call: TRBV12-3/TRBV12-4; cdr3_aa: ASSPGQGESEQY
clone_size: .; v_call: TRBV4-2; cdr3_aa: ATSHPFSSSYNEQF
clone_size: .; v_call: TRBV9; cdr3_aa: ASSAERAVGKEQF
clone_size: few; v_call: TRBV27; cdr3_aa: ASSRSTGVGTEAF
clone_size: few; v_call: TRBV20-1; cdr3_aa: SAHQTAGNIQY
clone_size: few; v_call: TRBV5-1; cdr3_aa: ASSLVSAGASYEQY
clone_size: few; v_call: TRBV6-5; cdr3_aa: ASSLTDTHNSPLH
clone_size: few; v_call: TRBV7-9; cdr3_aa: ASSLGKGLEEGYT
clone_size: once; v_call: TRBV7-2; cdr3_aa: ASSYRGPGDTQY
clone_size: .; v_call: TRBV7-2; cdr3_aa: ASSHSRVSETQY
clone_size: .; v_call: TRBV20-1; cdr3_aa: SARDRERGYTDTQY
clone_size: .; v_call: TRBV24-1; cdr3_aa: ATSDGTYEQY
clone_size: .; v_call: TRBV6-2/TRBV6-3; cdr3_aa: ASSYRDLSGITDTQY
clone_size: .; v_call: TRBV2; cdr3_aa: ASSFYIQETQY
clone_size: .; v_call: TRBV3-1; cdr3_aa: ASSYTGAVSYGYT
clone_size: .; v_call: TRBV7-9; cdr3_aa: ASSLDRAGGYT
clone_size: few; v_call: TRBV5-1; cdr3_aa: ASSLGGQGTEKLF
clone_size: .; v_call: TRBV10-1; cdr3_aa: ASSEAGTSGVHEQY
clone_size: .; v_call: TRBV6-2/TRBV6-3; cdr3_aa: ASRRMGGSEQY
clone_size: few; v_call: TRBV7-2; cdr3_aa: ASSPDRANQPQH
clone_size: .; v_call: TRBV7-2; cdr3_aa: ASSIRDSLYEQY
clone_size: .; v_call: TRBV6-2/TRBV6-3; cdr3_aa: ASSYSQQGKTEAF
clone_size: .; v_call: TRBV27; cdr3_aa: ASSRTGLGAGELF
clone_size: .; v_call: TRBV20-1; cdr3_aa: SARRASGGRGEQF
clone_size: few; v_call: TRBV28; cdr3_aa: ATGGTSSYEQY
clone_size: .; v_call: TRBV2; cdr3_aa: ASSNRDRGLNEQF
clone_size: many; v_call: TRBV6-6; cdr3_aa: ASSDLGGGEQY
clone_size: .; v_call: TRBV7-2; cdr3_aa: ASSFPPNEQF
clone_size: many; v_call: TRBV4-1; cdr3_aa: ASSQESRGGASRNQPQH
clone_size: few; v_call: TRBV6-5; cdr3_aa: ASREADSNTEAF
clone_size: few; v_call: TRBV5-1; cdr3_aa: ASSLGGTHNQPQH
clone_size: few; v_call: TRBV29-1; cdr3_aa: SVVGLLGETQY
clone_size: .; v_call: TRBV7-3; cdr3_aa: ASSPGTLNNEQF
clone_size: .; v_call: TRBV12-3/TRBV12-4; cdr3_aa: ASKRQGGTYNEQF
clone_size: few; v_call: TRBV20-1; cdr3_aa: SAPDPRGTDTQY